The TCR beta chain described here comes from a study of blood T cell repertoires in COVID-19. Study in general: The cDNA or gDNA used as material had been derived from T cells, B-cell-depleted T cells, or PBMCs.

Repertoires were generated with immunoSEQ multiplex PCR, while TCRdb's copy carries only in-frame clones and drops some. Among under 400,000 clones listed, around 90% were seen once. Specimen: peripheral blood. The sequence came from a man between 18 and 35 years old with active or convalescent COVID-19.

The CDR3 here is CASSHNRDETQYF. The CDR3, as DNA: TGTGCCAGCTCACACAACAGGGATGAGACCCAGTACTTC. The J gene is TRBJ2-5, the V gene TRBV18; TRBD1 is a possible D gene (6 bases). CDR1 is KGHSH, CDR2 LQKENI, per germline. Trimming removed 4 bases from V and 5 bases from J, with 11 bases in between. This CDR3 region has 13 residues.